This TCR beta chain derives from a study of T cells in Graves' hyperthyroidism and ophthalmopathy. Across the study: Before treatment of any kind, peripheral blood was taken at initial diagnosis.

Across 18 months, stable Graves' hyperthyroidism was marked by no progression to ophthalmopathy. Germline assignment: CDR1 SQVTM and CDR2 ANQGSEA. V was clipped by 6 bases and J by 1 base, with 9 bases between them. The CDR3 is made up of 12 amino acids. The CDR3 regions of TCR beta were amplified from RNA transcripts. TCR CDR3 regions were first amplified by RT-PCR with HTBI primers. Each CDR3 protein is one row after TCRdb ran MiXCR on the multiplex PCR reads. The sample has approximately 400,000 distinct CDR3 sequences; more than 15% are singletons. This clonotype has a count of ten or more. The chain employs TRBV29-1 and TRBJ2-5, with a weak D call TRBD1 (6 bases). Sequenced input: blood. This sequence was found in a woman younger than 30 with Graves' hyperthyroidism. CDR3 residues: CSVRDTQETQYF. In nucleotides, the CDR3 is TGCAGCGTCCGGGACACCCAAGAGACCCAGTACTTC.